Here is one T cell receptor beta chain with its context. The sample originates from a study of blood T cell repertoires in COVID-19. For the study at large: The origin of the acute and convalescent COVID-19 samples was the United States, Italy and Spain.

CDR1 is KGHSH, CDR2 LQKENI, per germline. The CDR3 consists of 16 residues. V was cut by 1 base and J by 1 base, with 10 bases left in between. Under the authors' procedure: Reference gene primer amplification gave nucleated cell count estimates. Clones were read by immunoSEQ multiplex PCR, and TCRdb kept only the in-frame ones, dropping some. V, J and clone size derive from that table, while D and trimming were established from the DNA sequence. The table includes about 220,000 clones, around 87% detected once. The V call is TRBV18, the J call TRBJ2-2, with D possibly matching TRBD2 (6 bases). This sequence originates from a woman under 30 in a cohort exposed to, infected with or recovered from COVID-19 (not recorded which). The sample consisted of PBMCs or T cells enriched from blood (not recorded which). CDR3 in DNA: TGTGCCAGCTCACCACTACAGCGGGTGAACACCGGGGAGCTGTTTTTT. The encoded protein is CASSPLQRVNTGELFF. The entire variable domain, with the rest obtained from reference TRBV18 and TRBJ2-2, is as follows: NAGVMQNPRHLVRRRGQEARLRCSPMKGHSHVYWYRQLPEEGLKFMVYLQKENIIDESGMPKERFSAEFPKEGPSILRIQQVVRGDSAAYFCASSPLQRVNTGELFFGEGSRLTVL.